This T cell receptor (beta chain) derives from a study of circulating and synovial CD4+ cells in juvenile arthritis. Looked up from germline, CDR1 is SGHRS and CDR2 is YFSETQ. This CDR3 contains 15 residues. The junction had 7 bases not matched to a gene; V was cut back by 4 bases and J by 6 bases. Profiled with immunoSEQ multiplex PCR; TCRdb holds only in-frame clones, not every one. The sample records tens of thousands of clones, roughly 93% being singletons. The material sequenced was CD4+ T cells from blood. The gene calls are TRBV5-1 and TRBJ1-1; 12 nucleotides align to TRBD1. This sequence was found in a human donor with juvenile idiopathic arthritis. CDR3 DNA sequence: TGCGCCAGCAGCGGAGGGACAGGGGGCAGGTCTGAAGCTTTCTTT. Amino acid sequence: CASSGGTGGRSEAFF. Full variable domain (outside the CDR3, taken from reference TRBV5-1 and TRBJ1-1): KAGVTQTPRYLIKTRGQQVTLSCSPISGHRSVSWYQQTPGQGLQFLFEYFSETQRNKGNFPGRFSGRQFSNSRSEMNVSTLELGDSALYLCASSGGTGGRSEAFFGQGTRLTVV.